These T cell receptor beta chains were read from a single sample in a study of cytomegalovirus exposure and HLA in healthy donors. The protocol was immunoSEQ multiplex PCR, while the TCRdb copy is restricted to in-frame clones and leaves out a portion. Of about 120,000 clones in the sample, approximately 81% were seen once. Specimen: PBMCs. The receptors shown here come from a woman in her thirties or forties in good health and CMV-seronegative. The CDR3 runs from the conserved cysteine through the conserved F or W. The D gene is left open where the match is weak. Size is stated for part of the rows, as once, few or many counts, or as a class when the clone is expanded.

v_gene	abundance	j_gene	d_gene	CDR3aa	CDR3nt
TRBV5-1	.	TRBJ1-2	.	CASRTLNYGYTF	TGCGCCAGCAGGACACTTAACTATGGCTACACCTTC
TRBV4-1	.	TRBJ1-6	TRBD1	CASSLKPGQAFRSPLHF	TGCGCCAGCAGCCTTAAACCGGGACAGGCATTTCGTTCACCCCTCCACTTT
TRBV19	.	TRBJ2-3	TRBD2	CASSTGGDTQYF	TGTGCCAGTAGTACGGGGGGGGATACGCAGTATTTT
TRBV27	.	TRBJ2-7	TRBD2	CASSLVTSGGYEQYF	TGTGCCAGCAGTCTTGTCACTAGCGGAGGATACGAGCAGTACTTC
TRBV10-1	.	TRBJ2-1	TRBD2	CASSDPGLAAIEQFF	TGCGCCAGCAGTGACCCGGGACTAGCGGCCATTGAGCAGTTCTTC
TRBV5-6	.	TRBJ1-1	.	CASSLWSLDMNTEAFF	TGTGCCAGCAGCTTGTGGAGCCTGGACATGAACACTGAAGCTTTCTTT
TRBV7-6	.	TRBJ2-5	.	CASSAGPAQETQYF	TGTGCCAGCAGCGCTGGGCCAGCCCAAGAGACCCAGTACTTC
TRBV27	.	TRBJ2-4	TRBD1	CASSPGTGFNELAKNIQYF	TGTGCCAGCAGCCCCGGGACAGGGTTTAACGAGCTAGCCAAAAACATTCAGTACTTC
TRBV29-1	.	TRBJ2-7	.	CSGPGSTNYEQYF	TGCAGCGGGCCGGGATCTACAAACTACGAGCAGTACTTC
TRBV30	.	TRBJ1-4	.	CAWSKGQVEKLFF	TGTGCCTGGAGTAAGGGGCAAGTTGAAAAACTGTTTTTT
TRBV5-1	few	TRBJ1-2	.	CASSLWTANYGYTF	TGCGCCAGCAGCCTCTGGACAGCTAACTATGGCTACACCTTC
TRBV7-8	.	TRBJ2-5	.	CASSLARWETQYF	TGTGCCAGCAGCTTAGCTCGGTGGGAGACCCAGTACTTC
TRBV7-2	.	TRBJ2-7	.	CASSRWGDSNEQYF	TGTGCCAGCAGCCGCTGGGGGGATTCGAACGAGCAGTACTTC
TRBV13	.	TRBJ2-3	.	CASRPSDPSTDTQYF	TGTGCCAGCAGACCTAGTGATCCTAGCACAGATACGCAGTATTTT
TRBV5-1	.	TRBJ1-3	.	CASSREGDSGNTIYF	TGCGCCAGCAGCCGAGAGGGGGACTCTGGAAACACCATATATTTT
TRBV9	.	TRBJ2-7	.	CASSAAWGGNYEQYF	TGTGCCAGCAGCGCTGCCTGGGGCGGAAACTACGAGCAGTACTTC
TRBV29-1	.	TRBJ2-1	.	CSVLGDWVSYNEQFF	TGCAGCGTTCTCGGGGATTGGGTTTCCTACAATGAGCAGTTCTTC
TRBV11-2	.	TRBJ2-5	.	CASSLLRDRIKETQYF	TGTGCCAGCAGCTTATTGCGGGACAGAATTAAAGAGACCCAGTACTTC
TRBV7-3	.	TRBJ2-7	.	CASSLIPSSPGGGRSYEQYF	TGTGCCAGCAGCTTAATCCCCAGTTCCCCGGGCGGGGGCCGCTCCTACGAGCAGTACTTC
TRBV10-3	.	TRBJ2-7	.	CAISVGTWEQYF	TGTGCCATCAGTGTTGGGACATGGGAGCAGTACTTC
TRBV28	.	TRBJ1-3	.	CASSTRGRQGENTIYF	TGTGCCAGCAGTACCCGGGGGAGGCAGGGAGAAAACACCATATATTTT
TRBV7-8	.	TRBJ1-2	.	CASGAGGYYGYTF	TGTGCCAGCGGCGCCGGCGGCTACTATGGCTACACCTTC
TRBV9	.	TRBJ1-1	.	CASSVAGEMDTEAFF	TGTGCCAGCAGCGTAGCGGGGGAAATGGACACTGAAGCTTTCTTT
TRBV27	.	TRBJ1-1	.	CASSLGAGIEAFF	TGTGCCAGCAGTTTGGGGGCAGGGATTGAAGCTTTCTTT
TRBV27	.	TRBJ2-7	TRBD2	CASSLLTSGNSYEQYF	TGTGCCAGCAGTTTGCTCACTAGCGGGAACTCCTACGAGCAGTACTTC
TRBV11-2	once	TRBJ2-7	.	CASSRSHEQYF	TGTGCCAGCAGTCGAAGCCACGAGCAGTACTTC
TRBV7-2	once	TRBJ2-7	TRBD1	CASSLDSGGYEQYF	TGTGCCAGCAGCTTAGACTCAGGGGGCTACGAGCAGTACTTC
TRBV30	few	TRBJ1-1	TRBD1	CAWSVNRGTNTEAFF	TGTGCCTGGAGTGTAAACAGGGGGACGAACACTGAAGCTTTCTTT
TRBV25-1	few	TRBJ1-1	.	CASSESPEGYTEAFF	TGTGCCAGCAGTGAGAGCCCAGAGGGTTATACTGAAGCTTTCTTT
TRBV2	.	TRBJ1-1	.	CASKVGHQGNTEAFF	TGTGCCAGCAAGGTGGGCCACCAGGGCAACACTGAAGCTTTCTTT
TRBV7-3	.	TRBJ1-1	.	CASSLTSGNTEAFF	TGTGCCAGCAGCCTGACCTCGGGGAACACTGAAGCTTTCTTT
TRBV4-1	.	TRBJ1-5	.	CASSQDGSRRGNQPQHF	TGCGCCAGCAGCCAAGACGGGTCCAGGCGGGGCAATCAGCCCCAGCATTTT
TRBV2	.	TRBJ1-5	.	CASSRTGSNQPQHF	TGTGCCAGCAGCAGAACAGGGAGCAATCAGCCCCAGCATTTT
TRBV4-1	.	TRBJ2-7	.	CASSPKPTESSYEQYF	TGCGCCAGCAGCCCAAAACCGACGGAGAGCTCCTACGAGCAGTACTTC